This TCR beta chain was identified during a study of T cell responses to AZD1222 COVID-19 vaccine. Clones were sequenced by immunoSEQ multiplex PCR, and TCRdb holds only the in-frame ones, with some missing. Counted here are more than 90,000 clones, 86% occurring once; the ten biggest clones make up under 20%. Germline loops: CDR1 SGHDT, CDR2 YYEEEE. V shed 0 bases and J shed 5 bases, with 17 bases lying between them. CDR3 length: 16 amino acids. The sequence derives from an adult who received the AZD1222 COVID-19 vaccine. The chain recombines TRBV5-6 with TRBJ2-5; D is undetermined. Sequenced material: peripheral blood, taken 28 days after the second AZD1222 dose. The chain's CDR3 is CASSLGGLLGRETQYF. The CDR3 DNA is TGTGCCAGCAGCTTGGGAGGATTGTTGGGTCGGGAGACCCAGTACTTC. The entire variable domain, with the rest obtained from reference TRBV5-6 and TRBJ2-5, is as follows: DAGVTQSPTHLIKTRGQQVTLRCSPKSGHDTVSWYQQALGQGPQFIFQYYEEEERQRGNFPDRFSGHQFPNYSSELNVNALLLGDSALYLCASSLGGLLGRETQYFGPGTRLLVL.